The clone carrying this T cell receptor (beta chain) turned up a few times. PCR was performed a second time for about 7 to 12 cycles using a sample-barcoded 5' primer and a J-beta primer mix. TCRdb ran MiXCR on the 5' RACE reads and lists one entry per CDR3 protein. The top ten hold around 0.7% of the sample, which has fewer than 1,200,000 distinct CDR3 sequences, under 30% seen once. The sample is drawn from a study of blood T cells in healthy people across ages. The CDR3 contains 16 residues. Trimming removed 2 bases from V and 3 bases from J; junction bases left unmatched: 8. Per the germline V gene, CDR1 is MNHEY and CDR2 is SVGEGT. These data also formed part of another study, on T cells of mothers and their children.

The sequenced sample was blood. This clonotype was obtained from a girl aged 2 to 10 in good health. V and J are TRBV6-2 or TRBV6-3 and TRBJ2-7; 9 bases map to TRBD1. This CDR3 reads CASSYGQGLGNYEQYF. In DNA, the CDR3 is TGTGCCAGCAGTTACGGACAGGGGTTGGGAAACTACGAGCAGTACTTC.